Sequencing of this T cell receptor (beta chain) was carried out in a study of blood T cell repertoires in COVID-19. As for the study in general: Acute and convalescent COVID-19 samples came from the United States, Italy and Spain.

In its sample, this clone was seen a few times. This CDR3 region has 16 residues. Germline values: CDR1 LGHNA, CDR2 YSLEER. Trimming pared 0 bases from V and 6 bases from J, leaving 14 bases between. Authors' data handling: Estimation of nucleated cell counts relied on the amplification of reference gene primers. Assay: immunoSEQ multiplex PCR; the TCRdb copy retains only in-frame clones and omits some. V, J and clone size are those of that table, while D and trimming were read from the DNA. The sample includes over 30,000 clones, roughly 80% of them seen just once. This chain uses TRBV4-3 with TRBJ1-4; tentative D call: TRBD1 (6 bases). This TCR derives from a man older than 75 with active or convalescent COVID-19. Specimen: peripheral blood. The CDR3 DNA sequence: TGCGCCAGCAGCCAAGAATGGAGGAGGACAGATGAAAAACTGTTTTTT. This codes for CASSQEWRRTDEKLFF.